This TCR beta chain was sequenced during a study of blood T cell repertoires in COVID-19. Looking at the study overall: The United States, Italy and Spain were the sources of the acute and convalescent COVID-19 samples. The cDNA or gDNA used as material had been derived from T cells, B-cell-depleted T cells, or PBMCs.

This clone was seen once. Germline values: CDR1 MGHDK, CDR2 SYGVNS. The CDR3 runs to 14 residues. V dropped 4 bases and J dropped 0 bases, with 7 bases sitting between them. Original methodology: By means of reference gene primer amplification, nucleated cell counts were estimated. Only in-frame clones appear in the TCRdb table, and some are missing; sequencing was by immunoSEQ multiplex PCR. V and J calls and clone size come straight from that table; D and trimming were deduced from the DNA. The top ten hold around 25% of the sample, which has about 36,000 clones, around 91% seen once. Sequencing used peripheral blood. V gene TRBV25-1 combines with J gene TRBJ1-5, with D uncertain. This receptor was taken from a man aged 55 to 69 with active or convalescent COVID-19. CDR3 nucleotides: TGTGCCAGCAGTGTAACGGGTAGCAATCAGCCCCAGCATTTT. It specifies CASSVTGSNQPQHF. Using reference TRBV25-1 and TRBJ1-5 for the parts outside the CDR3, the full variable domain is EADIYQTPRYLVIGTGKKITLECSQTMGHDKMYWYQQDPGMELHLIHYSYGVNSTEKGDLSSESTVSRIRTEHFPLTLESARPSHTSQYLCASSVTGSNQPQHFGDGTRLSIL.